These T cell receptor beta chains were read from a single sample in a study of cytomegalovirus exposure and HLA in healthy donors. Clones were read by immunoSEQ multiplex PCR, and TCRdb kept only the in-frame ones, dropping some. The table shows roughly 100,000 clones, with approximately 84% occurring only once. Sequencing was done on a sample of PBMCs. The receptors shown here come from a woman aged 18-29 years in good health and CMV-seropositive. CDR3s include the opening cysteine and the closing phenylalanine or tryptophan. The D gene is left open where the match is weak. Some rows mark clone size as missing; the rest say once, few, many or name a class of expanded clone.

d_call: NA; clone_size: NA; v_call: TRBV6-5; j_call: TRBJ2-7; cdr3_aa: CASSRPGGSTEQYF; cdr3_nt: TGTGCCAGCAGTCGTCCGGGGGGCTCCACCGAGCAGTACTTC
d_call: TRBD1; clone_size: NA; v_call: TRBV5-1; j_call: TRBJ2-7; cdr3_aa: CASSLGDRAGNEQYF; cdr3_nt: TGCGCCAGCAGCTTGGGGGACAGGGCGGGAAACGAGCAGTACTTC
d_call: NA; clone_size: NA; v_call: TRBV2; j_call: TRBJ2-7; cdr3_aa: CAYTVRGEQYF; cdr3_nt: TGTGCCTACACAGTCCGGGGCGAGCAGTACTTC
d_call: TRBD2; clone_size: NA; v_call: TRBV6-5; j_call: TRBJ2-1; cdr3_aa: CASSYAGGGDEQFF; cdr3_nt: TGTGCCAGCAGTTACGCGGGAGGGGGGGATGAGCAGTTCTTC
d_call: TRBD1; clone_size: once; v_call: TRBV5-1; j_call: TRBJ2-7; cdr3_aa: CASSWGQSTHEQYF; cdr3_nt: TGCGCCAGCAGCTGGGGACAGTCAACCCACGAGCAGTACTTC
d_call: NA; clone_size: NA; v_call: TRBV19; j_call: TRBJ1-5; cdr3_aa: CASGQSSNQPQHF; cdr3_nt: TGTGCCAGCGGACAGAGTAGCAATCAGCCCCAGCATTTT
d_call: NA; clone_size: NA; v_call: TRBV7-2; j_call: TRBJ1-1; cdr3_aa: CASSTRQLPNTEAFF; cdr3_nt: TGTGCCAGCAGCACAAGACAGCTTCCGAACACTGAAGCTTTCTTT
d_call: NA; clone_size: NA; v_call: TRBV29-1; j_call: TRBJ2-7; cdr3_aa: CSGRGLGYEQYF; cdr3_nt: TGCAGCGGGAGGGGGCTCGGCTACGAGCAGTACTTC
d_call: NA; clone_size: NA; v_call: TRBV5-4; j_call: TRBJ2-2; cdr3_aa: CASSLGAGDTGELFF; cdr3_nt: TGTGCCAGCAGCTTGGGCGCAGGGGACACCGGGGAGCTGTTTTTT
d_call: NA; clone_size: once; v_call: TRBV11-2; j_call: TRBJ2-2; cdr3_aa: CASSLLRATGELFF; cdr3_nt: TGTGCCAGCAGCTTACTCCGAGCCACCGGGGAGCTGTTTTTT
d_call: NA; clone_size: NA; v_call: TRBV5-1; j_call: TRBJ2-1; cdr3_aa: CASSLDLRGDEQFF; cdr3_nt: TGCGCCAGCAGCTTAGATTTGAGAGGCGATGAGCAGTTCTTC
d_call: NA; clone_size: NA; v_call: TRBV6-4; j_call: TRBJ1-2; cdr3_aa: CASRSSNGGYTF; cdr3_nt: TGTGCCAGCAGGAGCTCCAACGGTGGCTACACCTTC
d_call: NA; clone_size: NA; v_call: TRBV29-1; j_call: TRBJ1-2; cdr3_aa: CSARRGVDGYTF; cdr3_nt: TGCAGCGCCCGACGGGGGGTAGATGGCTACACCTTC
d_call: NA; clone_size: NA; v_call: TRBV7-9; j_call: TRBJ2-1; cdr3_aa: CASSSDNEQFF; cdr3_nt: TGTGCCAGCAGCTCCGACAATGAGCAGTTCTTC
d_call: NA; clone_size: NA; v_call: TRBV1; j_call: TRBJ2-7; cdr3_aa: CTSSQYLLGTSGRVSSYEQYF; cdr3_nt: TGCACCAGCAGCCAGTACCTCTTAGGGACTAGCGGGAGGGTAAGCTCCTACGAGCAGTACTTC
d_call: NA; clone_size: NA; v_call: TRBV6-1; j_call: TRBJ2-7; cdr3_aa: CASISTGRVYEQYF; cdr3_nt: TGTGCCAGCATTTCAACGGGCAGGGTCTACGAGCAGTACTTC
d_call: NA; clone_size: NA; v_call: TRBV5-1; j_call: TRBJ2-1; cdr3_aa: CASSPDWDEQFF; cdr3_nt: TGCGCCAGCAGCCCGGACTGGGATGAGCAGTTCTTC
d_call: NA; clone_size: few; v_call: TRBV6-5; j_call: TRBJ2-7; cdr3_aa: CASSYTASYEQYF; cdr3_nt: TGTGCCAGCAGTTATACAGCCTCCTACGAGCAGTACTTC
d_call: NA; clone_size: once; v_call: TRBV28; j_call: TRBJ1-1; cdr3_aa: CASSLQGHTEAFF; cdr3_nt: TGTGCCAGCAGTTTACAGGGGCACACTGAAGCTTTCTTT
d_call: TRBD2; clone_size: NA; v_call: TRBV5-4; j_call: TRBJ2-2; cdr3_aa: CASSLPGGPTGELFF; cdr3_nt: TGTGCCAGCAGCTTGCCGGGGGGGCCGACCGGGGAGCTGTTTTTT
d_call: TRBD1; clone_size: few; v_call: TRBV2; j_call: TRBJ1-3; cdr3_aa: CASGLTGGNTIYF; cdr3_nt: TGTGCCAGCGGGCTGACAGGGGGAAACACCATATATTTT
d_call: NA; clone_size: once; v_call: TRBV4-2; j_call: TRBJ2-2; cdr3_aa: CASSHGLPVGTGELFF; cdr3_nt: TGTGCCAGCAGCCATGGACTACCCGTTGGGACCGGGGAGCTGTTTTTT
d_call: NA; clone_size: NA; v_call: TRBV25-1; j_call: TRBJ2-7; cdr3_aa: CASSRGGDTSEQYF; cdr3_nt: TGTGCCAGCAGTAGAGGGGGAGACACCTCCGAGCAGTACTTC
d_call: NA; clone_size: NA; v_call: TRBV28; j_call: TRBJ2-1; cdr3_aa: CASSSQGTGHYNEQFF; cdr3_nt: TGTGCCAGCAGTTCACAAGGGACGGGACACTACAATGAGCAGTTCTTC
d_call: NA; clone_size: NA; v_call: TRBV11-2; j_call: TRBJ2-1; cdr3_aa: CASSTNGAGYRSYNEQFF; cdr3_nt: TGTGCCAGCAGCACTAACGGGGCGGGATACAGGTCCTACAATGAGCAGTTCTTC
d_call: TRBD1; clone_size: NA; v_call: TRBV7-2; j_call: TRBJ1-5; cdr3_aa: CASSLAGTGYQPQHF; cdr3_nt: TGTGCCAGCAGCCTAGCCGGGACAGGGTATCAGCCCCAGCATTTT
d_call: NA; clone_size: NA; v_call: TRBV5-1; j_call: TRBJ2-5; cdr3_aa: CASSSSGLGETQYF; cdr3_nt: TGCGCCAGCAGCTCGTCAGGGTTGGGAGAGACCCAGTACTTC